The rows below give T cell receptor beta chains drawn from one sample of a study of vaccination effects on CD4 cells after COVID-19. The antigens of these receptors remain unknown. TCRdb keeps only in-frame clones here, not all; method: immunoSEQ multiplex PCR. The sample shows tens of thousands of clones, more than 60% of them seen only once. Material: CD4+ T cells from PBMCs cultured with SARS-CoV-2 spike peptides, obtained before COVID-19 vaccination. These receptors were obtained from a human donor who received a COVID-19 vaccine. Both conserved end residues are trimmed from each CDR3.

v_gene	len	j_gene	CDR3aa
TRBV5-1	11	TRBJ2-6	ASSLAVANVLT
TRBV13	11	TRBJ1-6	ASSLNSGGPLH
TRBV6-5	11	TRBJ1-1	ASRMTANTEAF
TRBV6-6	13	TRBJ1-2	ASSQQGKANYGYT
TRBV2	10	TRBJ2-3	ASSPGGDTQY
TRBV7-2	11	TRBJ1-2	ASSPRQGYGYT
TRBV30	14	TRBJ2-1	ARTSTREGRYNEQF
TRBV4-1	15	TRBJ1-1	ASSHPSGRALNTEAF
TRBV5-1	13	TRBJ2-5	ASSFDGGFQETQY
TRBV6-5	13	TRBJ2-1	ASSYSTGVGNEQF
TRBV19	14	TRBJ1-5	ASSIRSGISNQPQH